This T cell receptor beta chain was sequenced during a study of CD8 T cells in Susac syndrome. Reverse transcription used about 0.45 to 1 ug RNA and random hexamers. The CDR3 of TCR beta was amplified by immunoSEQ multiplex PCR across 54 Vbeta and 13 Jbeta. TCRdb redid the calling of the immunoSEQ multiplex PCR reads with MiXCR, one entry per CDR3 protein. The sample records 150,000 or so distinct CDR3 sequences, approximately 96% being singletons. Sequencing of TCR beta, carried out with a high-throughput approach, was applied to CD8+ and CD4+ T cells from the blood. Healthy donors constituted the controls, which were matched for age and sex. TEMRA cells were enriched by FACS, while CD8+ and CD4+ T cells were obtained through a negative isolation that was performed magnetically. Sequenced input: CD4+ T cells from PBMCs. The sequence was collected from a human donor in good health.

The CDR3 loop is CSASRETYEQYF. The DNA of the CDR3 is TGCAGTGCTTCTCGGGAGACCTACGAGCAGTACTTC. The chain has TRBV20-1 and TRBJ2-7; tentatively, D is TRBD2 (6 bases). V lost 5 bases and J lost 2, with 10 bases in between. Germline-derived CDR1 and CDR2 are DFQATT and SNEGSKA (reference sequence). This CDR3 has 12 residues.